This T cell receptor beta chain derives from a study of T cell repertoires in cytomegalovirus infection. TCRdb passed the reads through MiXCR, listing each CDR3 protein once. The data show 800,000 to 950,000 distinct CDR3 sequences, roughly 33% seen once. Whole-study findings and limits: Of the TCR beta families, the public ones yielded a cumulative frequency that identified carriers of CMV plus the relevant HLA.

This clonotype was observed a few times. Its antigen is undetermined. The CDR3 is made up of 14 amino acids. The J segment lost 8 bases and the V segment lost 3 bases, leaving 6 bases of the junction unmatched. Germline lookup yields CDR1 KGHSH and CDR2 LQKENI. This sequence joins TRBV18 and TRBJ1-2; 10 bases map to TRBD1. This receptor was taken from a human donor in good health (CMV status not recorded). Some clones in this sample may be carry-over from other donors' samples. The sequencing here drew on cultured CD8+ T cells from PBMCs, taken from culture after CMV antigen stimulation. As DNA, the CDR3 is TGTGCCAGCTCACCTTCCGGGACAGGGGAAGGCTACACCTTC. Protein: CASSPSGTGEGYTF.